What follows are 29 T cell receptor beta chains derived from one specimen sequenced in a study of shared clonotypes between healthy human individuals. TCRdb's copy holds only in-frame clones and misses some; the assay was immunoSEQ multiplex PCR. The repertoire holds about 2 million clones, with approximately 95% as singletons. Sequences were obtained from naive CD4+ T cells sorted from blood. The subset is: CD45RA+ positively selected. The receptors derive from a man younger than 35 in good health.

This chain connects TRBV10-3 to TRBJ2-3, with D hard to call. The CDR3 length is 15 residues. Germline lookup yields CDR1 ENHRY and CDR2 SYGVKD. The ends were cut back, 4 bases at V and 4 bases at J, with 15 bases in the middle. CDR3 in amino acids: CAISATSILPDTQYF. The CDR3 bases are TGTGCCATCAGTGCGACGAGCATCCTCCCAGATACGCAGTATTTT.

The chain has TRBV7-6 and TRBJ2-5, with 8 bases lining up with TRBD2. CDR3 size: 20 residues. Germline CDR1 and CDR2: SGHVS and FNYEAQ. Trimming removed 2 bases from V and 0 bases from J; junction bases left unmatched: 17. The chain's CDR3 is CASSLLLPTVSGVYQETQYF. The CDR3 DNA sequence: TGTGCCAGCAGCTTACTACTCCCGACCGTTAGCGGGGTGTACCAAGAGACCCAGTACTTC.

The rearrangement links TRBV6-1 to TRBJ2-3; tentatively, D is TRBD1 (6 bases). CDR1 is MNHNS and CDR2 is SASEGT in the germline V gene. V lost 1 base to trimming and J lost 0 bases, with 11 bases between them. The CDR3 covers 16 residues. The CDR3 protein is CASSEGTGFSTDTQYF. CDR3 in DNA: TGTGCCAGCAGTGAAGGAACAGGGTTCAGCACAGATACGCAGTATTTT.

The chain couples TRBV2 to TRBJ2-7; 11 bases align to TRBD2. The CDR3 consists of 14 residues. Unmatched junction bases numbered 7, after V lost 6 bases and J lost 6 bases. CDR1 and CDR2 from the germline V gene are SNHLY and FYNNEI. In DNA form, the CDR3 reads TGTGCCAGCAGGGCGACTAGCGGGATTGGCGAGCAGTACTTC. The encoded protein is CASRATSGIGEQYF.

V gene TRBV19 combines with J gene TRBJ2-5; D unresolved. V was shortened by 4 bases and J by 2 bases, with 11 bases between the two germline ends. This CDR3 is 14 amino acids long. CDR1 and CDR2 from the germline V gene are LNHDA and SQIVND (reference sequence). The CDR3, as DNA: TGTGCCAGTAGTAGTGGGAAAACGCAAGAGACCCAGTACTTC. Its protein is CASSSGKTQETQYF.

This sequence joins TRBV2 and TRBJ1-2; D not resolved. The CDR3 consists of 14 residues. The germline V gene has CDR1 SNHLY and CDR2 FYNNEI. V dropped 6 bases and J dropped 2 bases, with 13 bases sitting between them. CDR3 in DNA: TGTGCCAGCAGAGACGGGAACAGAAACTATGGCTACACCTTC. Translated: CASRDGNRNYGYTF.

CDR3 nucleotide sequence: TGTGCCATCAGTGGCGGGCTGGAGGGAAGCCAGCCCCAGCATTTT. Amino acids: CAISGGLEGSQPQHF. The rearrangement uses TRBV10-3 and TRBJ1-5; D is uncertain. The CDR3 extends over 15 amino acids. V dropped 4 bases and J dropped 7 bases, with 17 bases sitting between them. Germline CDR1 reads ENHRY; CDR2 reads SYGVKD.

This chain links TRBV27 with TRBJ1-2; unclear D gene. Deletions cut 4 bases from V and 8 bases from J, with 14 bases between. Germline-derived CDR1 and CDR2 are MNHEY and SMNVEV (reference sequence). The CDR3 runs 13 residues. The CDR3 spells CASSYRAERGYTF. The CDR3 coding sequence is TGTGCCAGCAGTTATCGGGCCGAAAGGGGCTACACCTTC.

The V call is TRBV28, the J call TRBJ1-2, with D maybe TRBD1 (5 bases). V lost 5 bases and J lost 6, with 10 bases in between. This CDR3 contains 12 residues. CDR1 and CDR2 from the germline V gene are MDHEN and SYDVKM. The chain's CDR3 is CASSPGRHGYTF. CDR3 nucleotide sequence: TGTGCCAGCAGTCCGGGACGTCATGGCTACACCTTC.

The gene calls are TRBV9 and TRBJ2-7, with D tentatively TRBD1 (8 bases). Germline V lookup: CDR1 SGDLS, CDR2 YYNGEE. V was cut by 4 bases and J by 3 bases, with 17 bases left in between. The CDR3 consists of 15 residues. The DNA of the CDR3 is TGTGCCAGCAGCCCCGGACAGGGCGGGGGCTACGAGCAGTACTTC. It translates to CASSPGQGGGYEQYF.

The chain recombines TRBV5-4 with TRBJ2-1, with D possibly matching TRBD2 (5 bases). Germline-derived CDR1 and CDR2 are SGHNT and YYREEE (reference sequence). Trimming pared 6 bases from V and 3 bases from J, leaving 13 bases between. This CDR3 comprises 14 residues. The CDR3 region is CASTHPGYYNEQFF. CDR3 coding DNA: TGTGCCAGCACCCACCCGGGGTACTACAATGAGCAGTTCTTC.

This clone was recorded once. The V call is TRBV6-6, the J call TRBJ1-5; TRBD1 is a possible D gene (5 bases). The CDR3 is 15 residues long. CDR1 and CDR2 (germline): MNHNY, SVGAGI (reference sequence). V lost 1 base and J lost 9, with 16 bases in between. CDR3 coding DNA: TGTGCCAGCAGTTACTTAGGGGCAGGCCAACCGCCCCAGCATTTT. Translating it yields CASSYLGAGQPPQHF.

The rearrangement links TRBV28 to TRBJ1-1; D call uncertain. From germline, CDR1 is MDHEN and CDR2 SYDVKM. V was clipped by 2 bases and J by 4 bases, with 8 bases between them. This CDR3 is built from 13 residues. CDR3 amino acids: CASSLRQLTEAFF. CDR3 DNA: TGTGCCAGCAGTTTAAGGCAGCTCACTGAAGCTTTCTTT.

The V and J genes are TRBV5-1 and TRBJ2-7, with 12 bases matching TRBD2. Per germline, CDR1 SGHRS and CDR2 YFSETQ. V trimming: 3 bases; J trimming: 4 bases; junction bases outside the gene matches: 5. This CDR3 is built from 15 residues. CDR3 coding DNA: TGCGCCAGCAGCTCTAGCGGGAGGGCCTCGTACGAGCAGTACTTC. Translated: CASSSSGRASYEQYF. Looking up the rest from reference TRBV5-1 and TRBJ2-7 gives the full variable domain: KAGVTQTPRYLIKTRGQQVTLSCSPISGHRSVSWYQQTPGQGLQFLFEYFSETQRNKGNFPGRFSGRQFSNSRSEMNVSTLELGDSALYLCASSSSGRASYEQYFGPGTRLTVT.

The chain carries TRBV4-3 and TRBJ1-4, with D perhaps TRBD1 (5 bases). The CDR3 has 17 amino acids. V dropped 1 base and J dropped 0 bases, with 12 bases sitting between them. Germline-derived CDR1 and CDR2 are LGHNA and YSLEER. In DNA form, the CDR3 reads TGCGCCAGCAGCCAAGGCGACAGCAGAGCAACTAATGAAAAACTGTTTTTT. This codes for CASSQGDSRATNEKLFF.

This chain connects TRBV6-1 to TRBJ2-7; D uncertain. This CDR3 is built from 14 residues. V was clipped by 6 bases and J by 0 bases, with 12 bases between them. CDR1 is MNHNS and CDR2 is SASEGT in the germline V gene. The CDR3 region is CASRAMTSSYEQYF. The CDR3 coding sequence is TGTGCCAGCAGGGCAATGACAAGCTCCTACGAGCAGTACTTC.

The genes are TRBV2 and TRBJ2-2; 11 nucleotides align to TRBD2. Germline CDR1 and CDR2: SNHLY and FYNNEI. J gave up 4 bases and V 8 bases, and 6 bases lay outside the gene matches. The CDR3 is 15 amino acids. CDR3 coding DNA: TGTGCCAGCGGCGGTAGCGGGGGGGGCACCGGGGAGCTGTTTTTT. Translated, it gives CASGGSGGGTGELFF.

This clone appeared a single time. The chain combines TRBV5-1 with TRBJ2-7; 7 positions agree with TRBD2. CDR1 SGHRS and CDR2 YFSETQ come from the germline V gene. This CDR3 has 13 residues. The V and J ends lost 4 bases and 7 bases, in that order; junction bases with no gene match: 8. The CDR3 loop reads CASSHGNGGEQYF. CDR3 nucleotides: TGCGCCAGCAGCCACGGTAACGGGGGGGAGCAGTACTTC. Full variable domain (rest looked up from reference TRBV5-1 and TRBJ2-7): KAGVTQTPRYLIKTRGQQVTLSCSPISGHRSVSWYQQTPGQGLQFLFEYFSETQRNKGNFPGRFSGRQFSNSRSEMNVSTLELGDSALYLCASSHGNGGEQYFGPGTRLTVT.

The CDR3 reads CASSPQGGMGDIQYF. For the CDR3, the DNA is TGTGCCAGCAGTCCCCAAGGGGGGATGGGGGACATTCAGTACTTC. The rearrangement links TRBV6-1 to TRBJ2-4, with D possibly being TRBD1 or TRBD2 (6 bases each). This CDR3 is built from 15 residues. Germline CDR1 is MNHNS and CDR2 is SASEGT. Trimming took off 5 bases at V and 8 bases at J, with 19 bases between the two ends.

V is TRBV25-1 and J is TRBJ2-7; D is undetermined. The CDR3 has 15 residues. The V gene's germline CDR1 is MGHDK and CDR2 SYGVNS. V was cut by 3 bases and J by 6 bases, with 18 bases left in between. The DNA for the CDR3 is TGTGCCAGCAGTGAGTTGGGCGGCGTCCTGGGCGAGCAGTACTTC. This gives the protein CASSELGGVLGEQYF.

J is TRBJ2-1 and V is TRBV5-1; D call uncertain. The germline V and J ends were trimmed by 7 bases and 2 bases, with 16 bases remaining between them. Germline CDR1 is SGHRS and CDR2 is YFSETQ. The CDR3 is made up of 15 amino acids. CDR3 in DNA: TGCGCCAGCTCCCAAGGGTCCACAGCCTACAATGAGCAGTTCTTC. This translates into CASSQGSTAYNEQFF.

The chain combines TRBV7-9 with TRBJ2-7, with 10 nucleotides matching TRBD1. The CDR3 sequence is 14 residues long. J lost 5 bases, V lost 5 bases, and 6 bases had no gene match. Germline CDR1 reads SEHNR; CDR2 reads FQNEAQ (reference sequence). Written as DNA, the CDR3 is TGTGCCAGCAGCCCGAGTGACAGGGGGCACGAGCAGTACTTC. Its protein product is CASSPSDRGHEQYF.

The V gene is TRBV30, the J gene TRBJ2-5, with 10 bases matching TRBD2. The CDR3 loop spans 17 amino acids. Germline CDR1 is GTSNPN and CDR2 is SVGIG (reference sequence). The V segment lost 0 bases and the J segment 2 bases; nucleotides outside the gene matches: 9. Written as DNA, the CDR3 is TGTGCCTGGAGTGTACGACGGACTAGCGGACCGCAAGAGACCCAGTACTTC. It yields the protein CAWSVRRTSGPQETQYF.

V is TRBV6-6 and J is TRBJ1-1; D is undetermined. V lost 11 bases to trimming and J lost 0 bases, with 16 bases between them. CDR3 length: 14 amino acids. Germline loops: CDR1 MNHNY, CDR2 SVGAGI (reference sequence). The CDR3 region has the DNA TGTGCCGTAATCCCGGCGGCTATGAACACTGAAGCTTTCTTT. It is translated as CAVIPAAMNTEAFF.

This chain uses TRBV4-1 with TRBJ1-1; possible D gene TRBD1, 5 bases. Germline lookup yields CDR1 MGHRA and CDR2 YSYEKL. The V end was cut by 0 bases, the J end by 5 bases, with 10 bases between. The CDR3 totals 14 residues. CDR3 bases: TGCGCCAGCAGCCAAGATACAGGTGGGACTGAAGCTTTCTTT. It encodes CASSQDTGGTEAFF.

The chain employs TRBV6-1 and TRBJ2-7; perhaps TRBD1 as D (6 bases). The CDR3 spans 14 residues. V lost 2 bases to trimming and J lost 8 bases, with 16 bases between them. The germline V gene has CDR1 MNHNS and CDR2 SASEGT. CDR3 sequence reads: CASSERGHKSQQYF. DNA of the CDR3: TGTGCCAGCAGTGAACGGGGACATAAAAGTCAGCAGTACTTC.

This sequence joins TRBV29-1 and TRBJ2-1; D tentatively fits TRBD1 or TRBD2 (5 bases each). The V and J ends lost 4 bases and 5 bases respectively, with 15 bases between them. CDR1 is SQVTM and CDR2 is ANQGSEA in the germline V gene. CDR3 length: 14 residues. CDR3 in DNA: TGCAGCGTTGGTCGGAGGATGGGGGACAATGAGCAGTTCTTC. This codes for CSVGRRMGDNEQFF.

The chain couples TRBV10-3 to TRBJ2-1; 16 positions agree with TRBD2. V gave up 10 bases and J gave up 8 bases; unmatched junction bases: 17. The V gene's germline CDR1 is ENHRY and CDR2 SYGVKD. CDR3 length: 18 amino acids. The CDR3 loop reads CASNPGLAGGPRFHEQFF. In nucleotides, the CDR3 is TGTGCCAGCAATCCGGGACTAGCGGGAGGGCCAAGGTTCCATGAGCAGTTCTTC.

This chain joins TRBV18 and TRBJ2-2, with D uncertain. This CDR3 region has 14 residues. Germline V gene data show CDR1 as KGHSH and CDR2 as LQKENI. Trimming removed 2 bases at V and 4 bases at J, with 8 bases between. This CDR3 is CASSPNEITGELFF. The CDR3 DNA reads TGTGCCAGCTCACCAAACGAGATCACCGGGGAGCTGTTTTTT. Full variable domain (outside the CDR3, taken from reference TRBV18 and TRBJ2-2): NAGVMQNPRHLVRRRGQEARLRCSPMKGHSHVYWYRQLPEEGLKFMVYLQKENIIDESGMPKERFSAEFPKEGPSILRIQQVVRGDSAAYFCASSPNEITGELFFGEGSRLTVL.